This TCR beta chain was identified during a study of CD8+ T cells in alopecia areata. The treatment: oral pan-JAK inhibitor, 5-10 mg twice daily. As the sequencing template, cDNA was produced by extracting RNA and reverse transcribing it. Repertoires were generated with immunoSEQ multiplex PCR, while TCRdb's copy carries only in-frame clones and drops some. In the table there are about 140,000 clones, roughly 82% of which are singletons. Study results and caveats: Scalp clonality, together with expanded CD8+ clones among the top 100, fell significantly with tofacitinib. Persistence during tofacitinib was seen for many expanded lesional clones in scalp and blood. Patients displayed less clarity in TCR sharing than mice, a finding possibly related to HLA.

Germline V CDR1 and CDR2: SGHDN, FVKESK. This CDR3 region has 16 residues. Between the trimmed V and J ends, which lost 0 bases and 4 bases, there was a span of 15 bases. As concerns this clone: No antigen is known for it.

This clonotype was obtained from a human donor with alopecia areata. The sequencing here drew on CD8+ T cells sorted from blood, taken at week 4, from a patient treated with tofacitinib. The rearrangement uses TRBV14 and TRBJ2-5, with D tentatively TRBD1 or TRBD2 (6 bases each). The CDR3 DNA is TGTGCCAGCAGCCAAGACTTTGAGGGGGGCAGAGAGACCCAGTACTTC. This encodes CASSQDFEGGRETQYF.